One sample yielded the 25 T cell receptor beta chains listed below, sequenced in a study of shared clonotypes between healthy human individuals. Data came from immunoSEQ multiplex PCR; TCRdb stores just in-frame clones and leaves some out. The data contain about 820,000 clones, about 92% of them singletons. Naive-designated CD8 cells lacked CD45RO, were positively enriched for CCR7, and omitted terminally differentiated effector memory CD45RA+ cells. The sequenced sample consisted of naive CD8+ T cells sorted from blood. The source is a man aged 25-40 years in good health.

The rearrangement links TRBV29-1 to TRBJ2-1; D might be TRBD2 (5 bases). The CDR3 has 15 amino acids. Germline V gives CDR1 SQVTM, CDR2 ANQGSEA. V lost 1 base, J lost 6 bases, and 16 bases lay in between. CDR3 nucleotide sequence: TGCAGCGTTGAAGTTCGGCTGGGCGGGTTCAATGAGCAGTTCTTC. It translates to CSVEVRLGGFNEQFF.

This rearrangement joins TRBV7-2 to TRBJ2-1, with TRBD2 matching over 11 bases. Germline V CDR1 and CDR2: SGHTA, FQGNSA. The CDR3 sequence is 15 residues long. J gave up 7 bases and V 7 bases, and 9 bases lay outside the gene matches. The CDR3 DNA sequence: TGTGCCAGCAACCAACTAGCGGGAGCTTCGAATGAGCAGTTCTTC. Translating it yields CASNQLAGASNEQFF.

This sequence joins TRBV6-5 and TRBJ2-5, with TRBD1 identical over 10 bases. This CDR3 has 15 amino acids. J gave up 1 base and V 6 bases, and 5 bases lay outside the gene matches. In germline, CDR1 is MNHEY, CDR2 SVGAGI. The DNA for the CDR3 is TGTGCCAGCAGCTGGACAGGGGGTAGCCAAGAGACCCAGTACTTC. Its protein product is CASSWTGGSQETQYF.

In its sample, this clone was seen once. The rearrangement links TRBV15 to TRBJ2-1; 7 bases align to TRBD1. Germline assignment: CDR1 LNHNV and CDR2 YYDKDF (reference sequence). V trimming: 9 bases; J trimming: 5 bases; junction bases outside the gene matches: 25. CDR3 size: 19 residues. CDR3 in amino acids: CATIQGTVEDRRRDNEQFF. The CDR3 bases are TGTGCCACTATACAGGGGACAGTAGAGGACCGACGAAGGGACAATGAGCAGTTCTTC.

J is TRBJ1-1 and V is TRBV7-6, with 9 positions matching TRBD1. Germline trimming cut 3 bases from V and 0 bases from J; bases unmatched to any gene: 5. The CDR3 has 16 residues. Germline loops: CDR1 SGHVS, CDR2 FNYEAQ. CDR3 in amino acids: CASSLWTGALNTEAFF. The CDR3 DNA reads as TGTGCCAGCAGCTTGTGGACAGGGGCTTTGAACACTGAAGCTTTCTTT.

CDR3 nucleotide sequence: TGTGCCAGCAGCAACGACAGGGTGGGGGAAAAACTGTTTTTT. This gives the protein CASSNDRVGEKLFF. V and J are TRBV5-4 and TRBJ1-4, with TRBD1 matching 7 bases. CDR1 is SGHNT and CDR2 is YYREEE in the germline V gene (reference sequence). V lost 4 bases to trimming and J lost 8 bases; unmatched junction nucleotides: 8. The CDR3 is made up of 14 amino acids.

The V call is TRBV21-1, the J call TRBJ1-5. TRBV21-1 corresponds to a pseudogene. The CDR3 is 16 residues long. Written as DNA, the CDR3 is TGTGCCAGCAGCAAAGTTGGGGAGGACACCTATCAGCCCCAGCATTTT. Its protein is CASSKVGEDTYQPQHF.

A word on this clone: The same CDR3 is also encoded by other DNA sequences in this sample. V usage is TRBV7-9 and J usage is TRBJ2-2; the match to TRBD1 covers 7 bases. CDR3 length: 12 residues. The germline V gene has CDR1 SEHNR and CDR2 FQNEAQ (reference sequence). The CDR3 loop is CGEGAYTGELFF. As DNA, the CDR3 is TGTGGTGAGGGGGCGTACACCGGGGAGCTGTTTTTT.

CDR3 bases: TGTGCCAGCTCACCACCCGACAGGGAGATTTATAGCACAGATACGCAGTATTTT. Encoded protein: CASSPPDREIYSTDTQYF. The chain couples TRBV18 to TRBJ2-3; TRBD1 matches at 7 bases. The V gene's germline CDR1 is KGHSH and CDR2 LQKENI. V lost 0 bases, J lost 0 bases, and 9 bases stayed unmatched. This CDR3 comprises 18 residues. Supplemented by reference TRBV18 and TRBJ2-3, the full variable domain reads NAGVMQNPRHLVRRRGQEARLRCSPMKGHSHVYWYRQLPEEGLKFMVYLQKENIIDESGMPKERFSAEFPKEGPSILRIQQVVRGDSAAYFCASSPPDREIYSTDTQYFGPGTRLTVL.

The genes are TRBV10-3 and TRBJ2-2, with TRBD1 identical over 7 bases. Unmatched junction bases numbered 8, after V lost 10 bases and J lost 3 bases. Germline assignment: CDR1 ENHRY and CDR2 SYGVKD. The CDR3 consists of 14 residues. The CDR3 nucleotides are TGTGCCACGAAGGACAGGAAATACACCGGGGAGCTGTTTTTT. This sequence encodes CATKDRKYTGELFF.

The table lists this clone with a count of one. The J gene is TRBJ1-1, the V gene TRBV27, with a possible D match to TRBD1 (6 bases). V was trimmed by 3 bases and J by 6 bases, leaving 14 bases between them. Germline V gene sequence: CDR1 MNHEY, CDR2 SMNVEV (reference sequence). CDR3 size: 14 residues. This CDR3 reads CASSFVRGASEAFF. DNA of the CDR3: TGTGCCAGCAGTTTCGTGCGGGGGGCCTCTGAAGCTTTCTTT.

CDR3 sequence (DNA): TGTGCCAGCAGTTACGGCCCGGGCAGGGAAAAGACTGAAGCTTTCTTT. Residues: CASSYGPGREKTEAFF. The chain recombines TRBV6-6 with TRBJ1-1; possibly TRBD1 for D (5 bases). The germline V and J ends were trimmed by 2 bases and 5 bases, with 18 bases remaining between them. The CDR3 runs 16 residues. Germline V lookup: CDR1 MNHNY, CDR2 SVGAGI (reference sequence).

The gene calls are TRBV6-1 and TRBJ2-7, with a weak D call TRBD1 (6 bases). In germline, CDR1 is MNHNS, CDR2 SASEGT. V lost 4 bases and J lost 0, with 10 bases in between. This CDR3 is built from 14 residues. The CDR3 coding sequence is TGTGCCAGCAGTGCGTTCAGGGGCTCCTACGAGCAGTACTTC. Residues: CASSAFRGSYEQYF.

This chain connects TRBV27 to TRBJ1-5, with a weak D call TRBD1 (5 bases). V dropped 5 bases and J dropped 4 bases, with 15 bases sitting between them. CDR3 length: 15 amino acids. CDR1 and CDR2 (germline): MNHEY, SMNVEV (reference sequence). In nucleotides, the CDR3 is TGTGCCAGCAGTATCAGGGCTCGGGCAAATCAGCCCCAGCATTTT. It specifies CASSIRARANQPQHF.

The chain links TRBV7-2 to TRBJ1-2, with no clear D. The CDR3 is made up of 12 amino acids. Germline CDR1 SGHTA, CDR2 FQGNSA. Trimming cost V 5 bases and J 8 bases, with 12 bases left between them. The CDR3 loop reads CASSPRSTGYTF. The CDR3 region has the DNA TGTGCCAGCAGCCCCCGTAGTACCGGCTACACCTTC.

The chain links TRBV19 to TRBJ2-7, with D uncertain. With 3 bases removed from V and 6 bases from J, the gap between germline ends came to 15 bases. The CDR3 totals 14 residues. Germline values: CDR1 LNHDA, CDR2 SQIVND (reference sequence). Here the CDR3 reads CASSISSYSPEQYF. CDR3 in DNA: TGTGCCAGTAGTATCAGTTCCTACTCTCCCGAGCAGTACTTC. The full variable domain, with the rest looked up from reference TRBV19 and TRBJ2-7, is DGGITQSPKYLFRKEGQNVTLSCEQNLNHDAMYWYRQDPGQGLRLIYYSQIVNDFQKGDIAEGYSVSREKKESFPLTVTSAQKNPTAFYLCASSISSYSPEQYFGPGTRLTVT.

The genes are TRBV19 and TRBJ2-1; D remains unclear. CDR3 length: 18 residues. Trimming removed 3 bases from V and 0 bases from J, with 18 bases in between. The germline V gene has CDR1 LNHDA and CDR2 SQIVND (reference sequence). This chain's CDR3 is CASSMPSGAESSYNEQFF. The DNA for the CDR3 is TGTGCCAGTAGTATGCCGTCCGGCGCGGAAAGCTCCTACAATGAGCAGTTCTTC.

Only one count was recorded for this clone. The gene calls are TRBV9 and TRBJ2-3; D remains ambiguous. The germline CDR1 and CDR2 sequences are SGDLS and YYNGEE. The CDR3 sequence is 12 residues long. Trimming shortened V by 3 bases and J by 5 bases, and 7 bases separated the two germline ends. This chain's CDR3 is CASSGLKDTQYF. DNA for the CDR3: TGTGCCAGCAGCGGCCTCAAAGATACGCAGTATTTT.

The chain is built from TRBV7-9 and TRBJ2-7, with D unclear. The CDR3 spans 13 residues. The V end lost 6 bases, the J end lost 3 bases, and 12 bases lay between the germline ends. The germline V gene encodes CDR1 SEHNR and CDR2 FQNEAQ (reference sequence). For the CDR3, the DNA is TGTGCCAGCAGTAGCCAGCCCAACTACGAGCAGTACTTC. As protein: CASSSQPNYEQYF.

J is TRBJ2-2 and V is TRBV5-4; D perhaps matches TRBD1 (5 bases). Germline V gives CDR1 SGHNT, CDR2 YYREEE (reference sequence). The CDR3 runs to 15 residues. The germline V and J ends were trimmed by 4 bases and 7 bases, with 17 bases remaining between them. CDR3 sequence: CASSPTAPVGGELFF. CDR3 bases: TGTGCCAGCAGCCCGACAGCCCCTGTTGGCGGGGAGCTGTTTTTT.

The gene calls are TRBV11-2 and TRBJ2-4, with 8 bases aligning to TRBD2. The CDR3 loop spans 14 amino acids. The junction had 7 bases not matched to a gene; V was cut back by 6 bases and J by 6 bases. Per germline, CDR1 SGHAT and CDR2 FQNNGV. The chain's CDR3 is CASSKSRGGNIQYF. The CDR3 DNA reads TGTGCCAGCAGTAAGAGCCGGGGGGGAAACATTCAGTACTTC. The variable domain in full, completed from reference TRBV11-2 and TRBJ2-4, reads EAGVAQSPRYKIIEKRQSVAFWCNPISGHATLYWYQQILGQGPKLLIQFQNNGVVDDSQLPKDRFSAERLKGVDSTLKIQPAKLEDSAVYLCASSKSRGGNIQYFGAGTRLSVL.

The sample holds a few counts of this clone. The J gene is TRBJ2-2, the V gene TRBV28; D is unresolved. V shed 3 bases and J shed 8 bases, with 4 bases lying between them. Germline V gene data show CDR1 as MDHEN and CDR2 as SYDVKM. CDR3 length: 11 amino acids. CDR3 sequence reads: CASSFWGELFF. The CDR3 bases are TGTGCCAGCAGTTTTTGGGGGGAGCTGTTTTTT.

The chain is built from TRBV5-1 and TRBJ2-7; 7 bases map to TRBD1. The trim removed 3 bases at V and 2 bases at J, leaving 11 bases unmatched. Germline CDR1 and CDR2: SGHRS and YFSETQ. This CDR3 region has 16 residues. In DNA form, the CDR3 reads TGCGCCAGCAGCTCCCGACAGGGTAGGGGAGCCTACGAGCAGTACTTC. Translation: CASSSRQGRGAYEQYF.

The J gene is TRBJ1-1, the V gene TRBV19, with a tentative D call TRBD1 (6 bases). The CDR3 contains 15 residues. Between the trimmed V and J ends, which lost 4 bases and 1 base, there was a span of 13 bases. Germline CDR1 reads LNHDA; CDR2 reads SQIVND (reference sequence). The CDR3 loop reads CASSNFGGPNTEAFF. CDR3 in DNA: TGTGCCAGTAGTAACTTCGGGGGCCCGAACACTGAAGCTTTCTTT.

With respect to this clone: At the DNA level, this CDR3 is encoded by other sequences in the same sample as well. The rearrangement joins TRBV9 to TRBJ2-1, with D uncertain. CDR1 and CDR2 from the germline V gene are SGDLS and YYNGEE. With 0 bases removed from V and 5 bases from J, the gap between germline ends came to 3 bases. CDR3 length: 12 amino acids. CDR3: CASSVVNNEQFF. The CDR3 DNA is TGTGCCAGCAGCGTAGTGAACAATGAGCAGTTCTTC.